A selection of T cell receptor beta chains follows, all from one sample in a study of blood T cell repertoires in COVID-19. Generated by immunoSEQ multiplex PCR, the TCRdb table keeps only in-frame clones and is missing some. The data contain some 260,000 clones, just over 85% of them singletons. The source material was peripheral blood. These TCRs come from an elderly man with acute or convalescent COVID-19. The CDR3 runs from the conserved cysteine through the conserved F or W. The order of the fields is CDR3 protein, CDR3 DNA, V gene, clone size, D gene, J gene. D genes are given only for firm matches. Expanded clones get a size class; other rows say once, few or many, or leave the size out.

CASSPEAGLLNYGYTF | TGTGCCAGCAGCCCAGAGGCAGGGTTATTGAACTATGGCTACACCTTC | TRBV5-4 | - | - | TRBJ1-2
CASSQASGLAGDTQYF | TGCGCCAGCAGCCAAGCTTCCGGACTAGCGGGAGATACGCAGTATTTT | TRBV4-1 | - | TRBD2 | TRBJ2-3
CASSLERLSSGELFF | TGTGCCAGCAGCTTAGAACGCCTATCATCCGGGGAGCTGTTTTTT | TRBV7-9 | - | - | TRBJ2-2
CASTLGTSSGELFF | TGTGCCAGTACCCTTGGGACTAGCTCCGGGGAGCTGTTTTTT | TRBV19 | - | TRBD2 | TRBJ2-2
CASSEGTSDTGELFF | TGTGCCAGCAGTGAAGGTACTAGCGACACCGGGGAGCTGTTTTTT | TRBV2 | many | TRBD2 | TRBJ2-2
CASGLNRYYEQYF | TGTGCTAGTGGTTTGAACCGCTACTACGAGCAGTACTTC | TRBV12-5 | - | - | TRBJ2-7
CASSGRTGPFQAFF | TGTGCCAGCAGCGGTAGGACAGGTCCCTTTCAGGCTTTCTTT | TRBV7-2 | - | TRBD1 | TRBJ1-1
CASSYGPLPFQETQYF | TGTGCCAGCAGTTACGGGCCTCTTCCCTTCCAAGAGACCCAGTACTTC | TRBV6-5 | - | - | TRBJ2-5
CASSPSATRTAGQYF | TGTGCCAGCAGCCCCAGTGCGACAAGGACGGCGGGGCAGTATTTT | TRBV5-4 | - | - | TRBJ2-3
CASTDPGSRTQHF | TGTGCCAGCACCGACCCAGGGTCCAGAACCCAGCATTTT | TRBV6-6 | - | - | TRBJ1-5
CASSVGGSAKNIQYF | TGTGCCAGCAGCGTAGGCGGATCAGCCAAAAACATTCAGTACTTC | TRBV9 | - | - | TRBJ2-4
CASSPNSNQPQHF | TGTGCCAGCAGCCCCAATAGCAATCAGCCCCAGCATTTT | TRBV12-3/TRBV12-4 | - | - | TRBJ1-5
CASSTAGPPGQYEQYF | TGTGCCAGCTCGACAGCGGGACCCCCGGGTCAGTACGAGCAGTACTTC | TRBV18 | - | TRBD2 | TRBJ2-7
CASSQGRGEQFF | TGTGCCAGCAGTCAGGGTAGGGGGGAGCAGTTCTTC | TRBV2 | - | - | TRBJ2-1
CASSLTGSMNTEAFF | TGCGCCAGCAGCTTGACGGGGTCCATGAACACTGAAGCTTTCTTT | TRBV5-1 | - | - | TRBJ1-1
CASRNSGSGYNEQFF | TGTGCCAGCAGGAATAGCGGGAGCGGCTACAATGAGCAGTTCTTC | TRBV28 | - | TRBD2 | TRBJ2-1
CASRTGGFGYTF | TGTGCCAGTCGGACAGGGGGTTTTGGCTACACCTTC | TRBV12-3/TRBV12-4 | - | TRBD1 | TRBJ1-2
CATSDSVPGQGAQYF | TGTGCCACCAGTGACTCGGTCCCGGGACAGGGGGCGCAGTATTTT | TRBV24-1 | - | TRBD1 | TRBJ2-3
CASGLRSGGETGTEAFF | TGTGCTAGTGGTTTGCGTTCAGGGGGCGAGACGGGTACTGAAGCTTTCTTT | TRBV12-5 | - | TRBD1 | TRBJ1-1
CATSRDLSSDEQYF | TGTGCCACCAGCAGAGATTTATCCTCGGACGAGCAGTACTTC | TRBV15 | - | - | TRBJ2-7
CASSPGDSPYGYTF | TGTGCCAGCAGCCCCGGGGACAGTCCATATGGCTACACCTTC | TRBV3-1/TRBV3-2 | - | TRBD1 | TRBJ1-2
CASSLRQHTEAFF | TGTGCCAGCAGCTTGAGACAGCACACTGAAGCTTTCTTT | TRBV7-3 | - | - | TRBJ1-1
CASSLSSAGANVLTF | TGTGCCAGCAGCTTATCCTCCGCTGGGGCCAACGTCCTGACTTTC | TRBV7-3 | - | - | TRBJ2-6
CASSATSGRYNEQFF | TGTGCCAGCAGCGCGACTAGCGGGAGGTATAATGAGCAGTTCTTC | TRBV7-2 | - | TRBD2 | TRBJ2-1
CASSLGRHYNSPLHF | TGTGCCAGCAGCTTAGGCCGACACTATAATTCACCCCTCCACTTT | TRBV7-6 | - | - | TRBJ1-6
CASSLAVVRGIAYNEQFF | TGTGCCAGCAGCTTAGCGGTGGTAAGGGGGATCGCCTACAATGAGCAGTTCTTC | TRBV7-2 | - | - | TRBJ2-1
CASSPRLLHDTGELFF | TGTGCCAGCAGCCCTCGACTGTTACACGACACCGGGGAGCTGTTTTTT | TRBV11-3 | - | - | TRBJ2-2
CASSFRGRGTEAFF | TGTGCCAGCAGCTTCAGGGGGAGAGGCACTGAAGCTTTCTTT | TRBV5-6 | - | TRBD1 | TRBJ1-1
CASSQAMGYEQYF | TGTGCCAGCTCCCAGGCAATGGGCTACGAGCAGTACTTC | TRBV27 | - | - | TRBJ2-7
CATLSGLRSYEQYF | TGTGCCACCCTTAGCGGGCTCCGCTCCTACGAGCAGTACTTC | TRBV6-5 | - | TRBD2 | TRBJ2-7
CATSGNGETQYF | TGTGCCACCAGTGGTAACGGAGAGACCCAGTACTTC | TRBV24-1 | - | - | TRBJ2-5
CASSRHGQGADEQYF | TGTGCCAGCAGCCGTCACGGACAGGGCGCGGACGAGCAGTACTTC | TRBV7-3 | - | TRBD1 | TRBJ2-7
CASSLEGRSRGTDTQYF | TGCGCCAGCAGCTTGGAAGGGCGGAGCAGGGGCACAGATACGCAGTATTTT | TRBV5-1 | - | - | TRBJ2-3
CASSLPGQRNTEAFF | TGTGCCAGCAGCTTACCGGGACAGAGGAACACTGAAGCTTTCTTT | TRBV7-9 | - | TRBD1 | TRBJ1-1
CASSLNGRGNTEAFF | TGTGCCAGCAGCTTAAACGGGAGGGGGAACACTGAAGCTTTCTTT | TRBV7-3 | - | - | TRBJ1-1
CASSEWGQGNTGELFF | TGTGCCAGCAGTGAATGGGGACAGGGGAACACCGGGGAGCTGTTTTTT | TRBV25-1 | - | TRBD1 | TRBJ2-2
CASSPGQGASGANVLTF | TGTGCCAGCAGCCCTGGACAGGGGGCGTCTGGGGCCAACGTCCTGACTTTC | TRBV3-1/TRBV3-2 | - | TRBD1 | TRBJ2-6
CASSAQGSSGQYF | TGTGCCAGCTCCGCACAGGGTTCGTCGGGGCAGTACTTC | TRBV7-6 | - | - | TRBJ2-7
CASSSLGTPTYEQYF | TGTGCCAGCAGTTCCCTCGGGACTCCTACCTACGAGCAGTACTTC | TRBV28 | - | - | TRBJ2-7
CASSLIRLGPEQGASYEQYF | TGTGCCAGCAGTTTAATCCGGTTGGGGCCAGAACAGGGGGCCTCCTACGAGCAGTACTTC | TRBV28 | - | TRBD1 | TRBJ2-7
CASSGGQGAGSWYEQYF | TGTGCCAGCAGTGGGGGACAGGGAGCGGGGTCTTGGTACGAGCAGTACTTC | TRBV6-1 | - | TRBD1 | TRBJ2-7
CASSPYDEGSYGYTF | TGTGCCAGCAGCCCCTATGACGAGGGTAGTTATGGCTACACCTTC | TRBV9 | medium-sized | - | TRBJ1-2
CASRDRIKANEKLFF | TGTGCCAGTAGGGACAGGATTAAGGCTAATGAAAAACTGTTTTTT | TRBV19 | - | TRBD1 | TRBJ1-4
CASRPGQGGVGTEAFF | TGTGCCAGCAGGCCAGGACAGGGCGGAGTTGGCACTGAAGCTTTCTTT | TRBV6-6 | once | TRBD1 | TRBJ1-1
CASSFTDRGTEAFF | TGTGCCAGCAGCTTCACGGACAGGGGCACTGAAGCTTTCTTT | TRBV9 | - | TRBD1 | TRBJ1-1
CASSRLAGGTYEQYF | TGTGCCAGTAGTAGGCTAGCGGGAGGGACCTACGAGCAGTACTTC | TRBV19 | - | TRBD2 | TRBJ2-7
CASSFSRVAKNIQYF | TGTGCCAGCAGTTTCTCCAGGGTAGCCAAAAACATTCAGTACTTC | TRBV28 | - | - | TRBJ2-4
CASSLGRFSGFQDEQFF | TGTGCCAGCAGTTTGGGTCGATTTTCGGGGTTCCAGGATGAGCAGTTCTTC | TRBV27 | - | - | TRBJ2-1
CASSRQGVGTYEQYF | TGTGCCAGCAGCCGGCAGGGCGTGGGGACCTACGAGCAGTACTTC | TRBV7-8 | - | - | TRBJ2-7
CASSFRGEETQYF | TGTGCCAGCAGCTTCCGGGGGGAAGAGACCCAGTACTTC | TRBV5-4 | - | TRBD2 | TRBJ2-5
CASSIPGTPQETQYF | TGTGCCAGTAGTATCCCAGGGACACCTCAAGAGACCCAGTACTTC | TRBV19 | - | - | TRBJ2-5